This T cell receptor beta chain is from a study of T cell repertoires in cytomegalovirus infection. In the study overall: Selection of CMV epitopes for the study included recently identified HLA-C-restricted and well-studied HLA-B-restricted ones. Broader study findings: Dominant in the ex vivo response were TCR beta clonotypes restricted by HLA-C and specific for CMV. Adding up the frequency of public TCR beta families identified people who carried CMV plus the relevant HLA.

Details on this clonotype: Its target is not known. This could be a read error, since a much larger clone is one nucleotide away.

MiXCR was run by TCRdb on the reads, yielding one entry per CDR3 protein. Of approximately 910,000 distinct CDR3 sequences listed, 30% to 40% are singletons. The CDR3 consists of 17 residues. Germline CDR1 SGHVS, CDR2 FNYEAQ. Trimming took off 5 bases at V and 4 bases at J, with 20 bases between the two ends. The clonotype comes from a human donor in good health (CMV status not recorded). Some clones in this sample may be carry-over from other donors' samples. This sample comprised cultured CD8+ T cells from PBMCs, obtained from culture after CMV antigen stimulation. This sequence joins TRBV7-6 and TRBJ2-2; tentatively, D is TRBD1 (5 bases). In nucleotides, the CDR3 is TGTGCCAGCAGCCTCAAAATACTACAGGTCGGCACCGGGGAGCTGTTTTTT. This codes for CASSLKILQVGTGELFF.